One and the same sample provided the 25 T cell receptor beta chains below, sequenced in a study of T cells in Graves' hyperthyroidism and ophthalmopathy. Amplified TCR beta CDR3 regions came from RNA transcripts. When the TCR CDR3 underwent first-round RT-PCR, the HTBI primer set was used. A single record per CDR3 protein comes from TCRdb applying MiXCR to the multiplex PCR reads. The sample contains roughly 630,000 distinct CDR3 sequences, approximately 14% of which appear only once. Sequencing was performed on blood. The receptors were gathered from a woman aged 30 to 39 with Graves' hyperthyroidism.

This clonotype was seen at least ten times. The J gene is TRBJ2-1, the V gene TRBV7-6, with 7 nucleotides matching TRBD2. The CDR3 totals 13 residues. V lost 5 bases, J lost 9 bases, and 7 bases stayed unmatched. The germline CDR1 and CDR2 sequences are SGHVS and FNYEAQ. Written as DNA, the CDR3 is TGTGCCAGCAGCGGGGGGGTGCCCACTGAGCAGTTCTTC. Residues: CASSGGVPTEQFF.

The CDR3 DNA sequence: TGTGCCAGCTCACTCCCCTGGGACAGGGAGGACAATGAGCAGTTCTTC. It codes for CASSLPWDREDNEQFF. The chain links TRBV18 to TRBJ2-1, with 9 nucleotides matching TRBD1. The CDR3 has 16 residues. The trim removed 4 bases at V and 5 bases at J, leaving 9 bases unmatched. Germline V gene sequence: CDR1 KGHSH, CDR2 LQKENI.

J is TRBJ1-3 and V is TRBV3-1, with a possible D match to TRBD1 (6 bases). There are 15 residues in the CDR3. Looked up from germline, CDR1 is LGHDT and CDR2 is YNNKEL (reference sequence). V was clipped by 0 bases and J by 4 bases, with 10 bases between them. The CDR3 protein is CASSQEGASGNTIYF. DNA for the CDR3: TGTGCCAGCAGCCAAGAGGGGGCATCCGGAAACACCATATATTTT.

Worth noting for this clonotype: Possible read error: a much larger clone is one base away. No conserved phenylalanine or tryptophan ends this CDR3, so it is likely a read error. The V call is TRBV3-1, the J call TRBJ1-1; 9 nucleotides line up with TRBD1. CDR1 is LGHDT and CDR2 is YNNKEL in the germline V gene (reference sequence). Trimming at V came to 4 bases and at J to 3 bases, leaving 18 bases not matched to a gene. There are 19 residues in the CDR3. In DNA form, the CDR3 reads TGTGCCAGCAGCCCCATCTCCGACAGGGGGTTTGCGTACGACACTGAAGCTTTCTCT. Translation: CASSPISDRGFAYDTEAFS.

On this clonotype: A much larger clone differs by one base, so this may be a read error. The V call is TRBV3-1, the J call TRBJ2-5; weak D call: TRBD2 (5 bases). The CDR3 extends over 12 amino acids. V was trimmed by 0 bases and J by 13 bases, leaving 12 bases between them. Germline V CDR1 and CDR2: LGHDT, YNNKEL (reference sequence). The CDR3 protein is CASSQDRGVRYF. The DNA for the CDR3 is TGTGCCAGCAGCCAAGATCGGGGTGTTCGGTACTTC.

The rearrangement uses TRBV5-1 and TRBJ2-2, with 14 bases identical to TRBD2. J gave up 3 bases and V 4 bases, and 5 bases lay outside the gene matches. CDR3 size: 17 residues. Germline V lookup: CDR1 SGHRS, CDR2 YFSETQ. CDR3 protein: CASSTGLAGEHTGELFF. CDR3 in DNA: TGCGCCAGCAGCACGGGACTAGCGGGAGAGCACACCGGGGAGCTGTTTTTT.

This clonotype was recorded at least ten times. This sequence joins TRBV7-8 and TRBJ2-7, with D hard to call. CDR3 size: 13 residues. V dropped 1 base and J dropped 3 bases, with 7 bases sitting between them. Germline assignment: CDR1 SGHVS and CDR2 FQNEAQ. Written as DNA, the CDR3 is TGTGCCAGCAGCTTAGGGGCAGGCTACGAGCAGTACTTC. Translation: CASSLGAGYEQYF. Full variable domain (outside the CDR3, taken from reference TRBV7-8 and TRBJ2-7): GAGVSQSPRYKVAKRGQDVALRCDPISGHVSLFWYQQALGQGPEFLTYFQNEAQLDKSGLPSDRFFAERPEGSVSTLKIQRTQQEDSAVYLCASSLGAGYEQYFGPGTRLTVT.

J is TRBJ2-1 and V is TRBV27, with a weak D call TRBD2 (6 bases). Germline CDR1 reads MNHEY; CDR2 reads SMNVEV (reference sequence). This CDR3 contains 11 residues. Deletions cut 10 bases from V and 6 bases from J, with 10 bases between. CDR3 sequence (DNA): TGTGCCATCGGGACTCCCAATGAGCAGTTCTTC. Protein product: CAIGTPNEQFF.

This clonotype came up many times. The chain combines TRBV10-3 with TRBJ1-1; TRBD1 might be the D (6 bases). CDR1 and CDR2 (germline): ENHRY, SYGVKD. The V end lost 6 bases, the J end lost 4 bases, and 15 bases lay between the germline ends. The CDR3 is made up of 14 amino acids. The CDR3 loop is CAISQAARGTEAFF. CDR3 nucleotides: TGTGCCATCAGCCAGGCGGCCAGGGGCACTGAAGCTTTCTTT.

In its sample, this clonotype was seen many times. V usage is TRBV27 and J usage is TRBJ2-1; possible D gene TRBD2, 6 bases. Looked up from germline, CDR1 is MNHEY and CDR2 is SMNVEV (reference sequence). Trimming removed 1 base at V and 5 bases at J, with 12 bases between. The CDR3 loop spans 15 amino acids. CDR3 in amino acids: CASSLLGEANNEQFF. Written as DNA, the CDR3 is TGTGCCAGCAGTTTATTGGGGGAGGCTAACAATGAGCAGTTCTTC.

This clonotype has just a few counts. The DNA for the CDR3 is TGCGCCAGCAGGGGACAAGGAAGGGGGTACGAGCAGTACTTC. This gives the protein CASRGQGRGYEQYF. The V and J genes are TRBV10-2 and TRBJ2-7; tentatively, D is TRBD1 (6 bases). This CDR3 spans 14 amino acids. With 6 bases removed from V and 4 bases from J, the gap between germline ends came to 16 bases. CDR1 is WSHSY and CDR2 is SAAADI in the germline V gene.

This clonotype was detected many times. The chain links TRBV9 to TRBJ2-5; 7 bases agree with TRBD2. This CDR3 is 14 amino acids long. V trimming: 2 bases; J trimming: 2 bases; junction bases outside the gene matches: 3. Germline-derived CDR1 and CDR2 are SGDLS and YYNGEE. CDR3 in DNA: TGTGCCAGCAGCGTGAGCGGGGCACAAGAGACCCAGTACTTC. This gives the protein CASSVSGAQETQYF.

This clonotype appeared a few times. CDR3 amino acids: CAWGQGNFYNSPLHF. CDR3 sequence (DNA): TGTGCCTGGGGACAGGGGAACTTTTATAATTCACCCCTCCACTTT. V usage is TRBV30 and J usage is TRBJ1-6, with 9 nucleotides matching TRBD1. Germline V gene lookup returns CDR1 GTSNPN and CDR2 SVGIG (reference sequence). With V trimmed by 5 bases and J by 4 bases, 6 bases remained unmatched. CDR3 length: 15 residues.

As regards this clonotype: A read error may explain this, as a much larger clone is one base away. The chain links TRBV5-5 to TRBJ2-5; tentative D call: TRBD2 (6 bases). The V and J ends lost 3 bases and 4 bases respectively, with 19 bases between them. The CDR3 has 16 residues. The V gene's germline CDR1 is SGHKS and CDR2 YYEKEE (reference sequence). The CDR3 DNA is TGTGCCAGCAGCTCCGGTGGAGGGGACGTGGTAGAGACCCAGTACTTC. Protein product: CASSSGGGDVVETQYF.

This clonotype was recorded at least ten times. As DNA, the CDR3 is TGTGCCAGCAGTTATCGCACAGACAACTACGAGCAGTACTTC. This gives the protein CASSYRTDNYEQYF. This sequence joins TRBV12-3 or TRBV12-4 and TRBJ2-7; D gene uncertain. This CDR3 is 14 amino acids long. V lost 4 bases and J lost 3, with 13 bases in between.

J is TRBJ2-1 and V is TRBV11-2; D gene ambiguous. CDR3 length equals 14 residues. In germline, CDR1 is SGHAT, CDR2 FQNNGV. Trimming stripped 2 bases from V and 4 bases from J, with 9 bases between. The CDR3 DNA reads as TGTGCCAGCAGCTTATTGGTCGGGTACAATGAGCAGTTCTTC. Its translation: CASSLLVGYNEQFF.

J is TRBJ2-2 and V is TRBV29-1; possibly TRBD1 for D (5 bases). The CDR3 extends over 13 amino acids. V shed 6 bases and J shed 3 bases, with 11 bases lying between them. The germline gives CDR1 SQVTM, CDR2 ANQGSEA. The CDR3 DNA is TGCAGCGTCGGCACAGGTCACACCGGGGAGCTGTTTTTT. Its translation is CSVGTGHTGELFF.

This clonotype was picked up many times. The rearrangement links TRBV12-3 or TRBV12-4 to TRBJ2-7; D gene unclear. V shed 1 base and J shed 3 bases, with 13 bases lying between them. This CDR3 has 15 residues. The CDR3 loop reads CASSLGAGVGYEQYF. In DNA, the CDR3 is TGTGCCAGCAGTTTAGGGGCAGGCGTAGGCTACGAGCAGTACTTC.

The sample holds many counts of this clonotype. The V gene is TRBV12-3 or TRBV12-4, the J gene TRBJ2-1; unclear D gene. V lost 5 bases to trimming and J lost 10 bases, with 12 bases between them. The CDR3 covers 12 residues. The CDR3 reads CASSVGPLEQFF. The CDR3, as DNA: TGTGCCAGCAGTGTTGGACCACTCGAGCAGTTCTTC.

DNA for the CDR3: TGTGCCAGCAGCCCTGGCAGGGGGCAGATCGGGGAGCTGTTTTTT. The encoded protein is CASSPGRGQIGELFF. The chain carries TRBV13 and TRBJ2-2, with TRBD1 matching over 8 bases. The CDR3 extends over 15 amino acids. The V gene's germline CDR1 is PRHDT and CDR2 FYEKMQ (reference sequence). The J segment lost 7 bases and the V segment lost 5 bases, leaving 9 bases of the junction unmatched.

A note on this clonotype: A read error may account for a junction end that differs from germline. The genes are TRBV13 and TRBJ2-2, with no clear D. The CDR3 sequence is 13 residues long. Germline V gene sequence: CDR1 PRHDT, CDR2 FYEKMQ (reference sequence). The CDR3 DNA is TGTGCCAACAGCTTTCGGCGCACCGGGGAGCTGTTTTTT. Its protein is CANSFRRTGELFF.

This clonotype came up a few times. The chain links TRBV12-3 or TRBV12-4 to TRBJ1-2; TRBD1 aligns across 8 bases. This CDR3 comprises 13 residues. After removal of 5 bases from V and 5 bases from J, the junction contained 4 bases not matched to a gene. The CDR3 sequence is CASSRTGIYGYTF. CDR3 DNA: TGTGCCAGCAGTCGGACAGGGATTTATGGCTACACCTTC.

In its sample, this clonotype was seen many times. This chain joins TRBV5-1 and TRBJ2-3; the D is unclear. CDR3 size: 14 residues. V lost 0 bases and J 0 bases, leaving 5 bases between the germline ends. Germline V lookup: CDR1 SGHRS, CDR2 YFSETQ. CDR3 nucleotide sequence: TGCGCCAGCAGCTTGGCCAAGAGCACAGATACGCAGTATTTT. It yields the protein CASSLAKSTDTQYF.

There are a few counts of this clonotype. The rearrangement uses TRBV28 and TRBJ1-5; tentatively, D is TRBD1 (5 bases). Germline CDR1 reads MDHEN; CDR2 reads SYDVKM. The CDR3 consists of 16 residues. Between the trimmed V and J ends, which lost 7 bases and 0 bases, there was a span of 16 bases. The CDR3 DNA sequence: TGTGCCAGCAAAACGAGGGACTTATATAGCAATCAGCCCCAGCATTTT. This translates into CASKTRDLYSNQPQHF.

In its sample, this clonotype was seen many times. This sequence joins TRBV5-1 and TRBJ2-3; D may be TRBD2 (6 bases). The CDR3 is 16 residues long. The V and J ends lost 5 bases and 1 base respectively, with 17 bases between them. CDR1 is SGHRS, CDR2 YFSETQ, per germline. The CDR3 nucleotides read TGCGCCAGCAGAAAGGGGACTCTTTCAGGCACAGATACGCAGTATTTT. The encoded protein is CASRKGTLSGTDTQYF.